This record covers a single T cell receptor (beta chain). The CDR3 has 16 amino acids. V gave up 3 bases and J gave up 10 bases; unmatched junction bases: 10. Germline V gives CDR1 SGHDN, CDR2 FVKESK. The sample originates from a study of regulatory and conventional T cells in RAG deficiency. Genomic DNA came from blood regulatory T cells gated CD4+ CD25-high CD127-low. Libraries were prepared by immunoSEQ multiplex PCR; TCRdb keeps only in-frame clonotypes and omits some of them. Among 9,400 or so clones listed, about 90% were seen once. These same records also appear under a second study, on regulatory T cells. As that report states: The PCR used 52 TRBV and 13 TRBJ primers.

V and J are TRBV14 and TRBJ2-7; 15 bases map to TRBD2. Sample: Tregs sorted from blood. The TCR was taken from a human donor in good health. This CDR3 reads CASSHQAGLAGGPQYF. As DNA, the CDR3 is TGTGCCAGCAGCCACCAAGCCGGACTAGCGGGAGGGCCTCAGTACTTC.